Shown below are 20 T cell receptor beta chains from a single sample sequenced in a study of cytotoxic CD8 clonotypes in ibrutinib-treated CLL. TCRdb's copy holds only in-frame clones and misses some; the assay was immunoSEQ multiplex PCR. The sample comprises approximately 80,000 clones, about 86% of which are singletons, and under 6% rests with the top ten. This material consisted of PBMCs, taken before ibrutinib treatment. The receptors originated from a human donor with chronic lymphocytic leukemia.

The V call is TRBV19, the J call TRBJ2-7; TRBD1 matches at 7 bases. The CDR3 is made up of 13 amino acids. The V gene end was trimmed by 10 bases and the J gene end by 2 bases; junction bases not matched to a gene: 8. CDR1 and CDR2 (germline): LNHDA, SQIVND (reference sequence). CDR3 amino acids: CATRLGQTYEQYF. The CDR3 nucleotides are TGTGCCACCCGGTTGGGACAGACCTACGAGCAGTACTTC. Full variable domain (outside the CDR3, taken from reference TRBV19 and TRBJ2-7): DGGITQSPKYLFRKEGQNVTLSCEQNLNHDAMYWYRQDPGQGLRLIYYSQIVNDFQKGDIAEGYSVSREKKESFPLTVTSAQKNPTAFYLCATRLGQTYEQYFGPGTRLTVT.

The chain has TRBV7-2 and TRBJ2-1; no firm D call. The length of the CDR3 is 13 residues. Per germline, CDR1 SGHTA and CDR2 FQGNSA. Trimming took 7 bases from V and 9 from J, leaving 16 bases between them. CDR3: CASMPLPVGEQFF. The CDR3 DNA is TGTGCCAGCATGCCCCTCCCCGTGGGTGAGCAGTTCTTC.

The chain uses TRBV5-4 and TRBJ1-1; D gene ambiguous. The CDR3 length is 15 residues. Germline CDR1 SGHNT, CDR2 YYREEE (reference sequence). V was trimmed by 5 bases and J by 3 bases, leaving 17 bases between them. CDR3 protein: CASSKQAGYDTEAFF. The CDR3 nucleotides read TGTGCCAGCAGTAAGCAGGCTGGCTATGACACTGAAGCTTTCTTT.

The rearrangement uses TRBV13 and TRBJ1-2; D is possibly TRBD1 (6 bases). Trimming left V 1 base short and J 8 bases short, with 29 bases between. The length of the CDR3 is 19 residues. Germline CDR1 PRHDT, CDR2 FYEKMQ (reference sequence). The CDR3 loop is CASSLVSGASDQHTRGYTF. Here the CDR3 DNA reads TGTGCCAGCAGCTTAGTGTCGGGGGCAAGCGATCAACATACTAGGGGCTACACCTTC.

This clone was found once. In DNA, the CDR3 is TGTGCCAGCAGTTATATGGGAAATCAGTTCTTC. This translates into CASSYMGNQFF. This sequence joins TRBV6-5 and TRBJ2-1; no clear D. CDR1 is MNHEY and CDR2 is SVGAGI in the germline V gene. V lost 3 bases and J 13 bases, leaving 10 bases between the germline ends. The CDR3 has 11 residues.

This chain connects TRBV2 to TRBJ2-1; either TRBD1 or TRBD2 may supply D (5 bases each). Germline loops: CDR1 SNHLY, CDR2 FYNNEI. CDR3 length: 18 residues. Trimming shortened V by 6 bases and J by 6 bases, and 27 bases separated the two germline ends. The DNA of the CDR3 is TGTGCCAGCAGATGGAGCCTAGTTACTGGGGCAGGGAGCAATGAGCAGTTCTTC. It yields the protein CASRWSLVTGAGSNEQFF.

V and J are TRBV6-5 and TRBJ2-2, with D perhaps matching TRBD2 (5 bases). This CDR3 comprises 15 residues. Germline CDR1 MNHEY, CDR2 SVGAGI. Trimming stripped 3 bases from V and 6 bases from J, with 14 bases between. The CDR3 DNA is TGTGCCAGCAGTTATCAAATCACTAGGTCCGGGGAGCTGTTTTTT. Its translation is CASSYQITRSGELFF.

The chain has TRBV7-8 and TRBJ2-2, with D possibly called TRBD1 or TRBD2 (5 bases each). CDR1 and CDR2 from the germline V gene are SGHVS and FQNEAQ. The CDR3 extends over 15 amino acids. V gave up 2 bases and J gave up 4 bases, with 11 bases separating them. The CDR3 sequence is CASSLLGERTGELFF. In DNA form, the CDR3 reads TGTGCCAGCAGCTTATTGGGGGAGCGCACCGGGGAGCTGTTTTTT.

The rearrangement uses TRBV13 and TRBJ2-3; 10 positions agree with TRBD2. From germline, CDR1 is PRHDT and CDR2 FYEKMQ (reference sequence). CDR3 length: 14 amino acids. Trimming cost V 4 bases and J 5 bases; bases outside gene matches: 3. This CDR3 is CASSSSGRGDTQYF. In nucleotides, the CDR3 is TGTGCCAGCAGCTCCAGCGGGAGGGGAGATACGCAGTATTTT.

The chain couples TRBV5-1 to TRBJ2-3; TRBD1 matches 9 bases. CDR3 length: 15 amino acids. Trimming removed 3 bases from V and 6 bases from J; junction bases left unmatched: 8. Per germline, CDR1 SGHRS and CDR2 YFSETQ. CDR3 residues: CASSWGQGGSDTQYF. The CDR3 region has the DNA TGCGCCAGCAGCTGGGGACAGGGCGGTTCCGATACGCAGTATTTT.

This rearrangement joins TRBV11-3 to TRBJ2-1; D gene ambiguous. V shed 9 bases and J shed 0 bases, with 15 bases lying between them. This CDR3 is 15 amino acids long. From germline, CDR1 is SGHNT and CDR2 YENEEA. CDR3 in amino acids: CARFKSRSSYNEQFF. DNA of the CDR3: TGTGCCAGATTCAAATCAAGAAGCTCCTACAATGAGCAGTTCTTC.

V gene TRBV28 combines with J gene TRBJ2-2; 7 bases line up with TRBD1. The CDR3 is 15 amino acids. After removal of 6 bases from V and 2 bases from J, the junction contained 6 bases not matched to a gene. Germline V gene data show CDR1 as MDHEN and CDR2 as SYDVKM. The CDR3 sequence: CASRERGGNTGELFF. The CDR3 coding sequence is TGTGCCAGCAGGGAACGAGGGGGCAACACCGGGGAGCTGTTTTTT.

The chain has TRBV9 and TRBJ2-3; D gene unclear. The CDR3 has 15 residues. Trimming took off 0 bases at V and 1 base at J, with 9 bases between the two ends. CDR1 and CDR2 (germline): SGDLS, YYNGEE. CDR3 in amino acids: CASSVAGFRTDTQYF. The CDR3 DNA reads TGTGCCAGCAGCGTAGCCGGGTTTCGCACAGATACGCAGTATTTT.

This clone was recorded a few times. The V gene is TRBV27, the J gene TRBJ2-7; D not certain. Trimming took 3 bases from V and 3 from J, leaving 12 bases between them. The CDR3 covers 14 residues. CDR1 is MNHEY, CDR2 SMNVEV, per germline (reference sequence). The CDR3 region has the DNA TGTGCCAGCAGTTTCGACATTTCCGACTACGAGCAGTACTTC. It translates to CASSFDISDYEQYF.

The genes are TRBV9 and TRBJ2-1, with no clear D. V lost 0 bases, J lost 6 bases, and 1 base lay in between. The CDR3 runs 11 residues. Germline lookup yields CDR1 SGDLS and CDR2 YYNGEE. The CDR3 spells CASSVANEQFF. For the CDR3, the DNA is TGTGCCAGCAGCGTAGCCAATGAGCAGTTCTTC.

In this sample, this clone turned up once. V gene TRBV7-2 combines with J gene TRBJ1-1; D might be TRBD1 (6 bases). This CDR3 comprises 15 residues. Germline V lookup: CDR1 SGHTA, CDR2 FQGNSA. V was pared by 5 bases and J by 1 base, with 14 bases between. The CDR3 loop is CASSPRAGANTEAFF. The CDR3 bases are TGTGCCAGCAGCCCCAGGGCAGGGGCGAACACTGAAGCTTTCTTT.

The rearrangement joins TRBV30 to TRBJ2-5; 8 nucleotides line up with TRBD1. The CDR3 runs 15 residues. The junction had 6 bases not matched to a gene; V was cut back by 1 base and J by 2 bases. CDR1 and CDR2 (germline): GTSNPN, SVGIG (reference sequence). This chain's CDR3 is CAWSAGTGLQETQYF. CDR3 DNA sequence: TGTGCCTGGAGTGCTGGGACAGGCCTGCAAGAGACCCAGTACTTC.

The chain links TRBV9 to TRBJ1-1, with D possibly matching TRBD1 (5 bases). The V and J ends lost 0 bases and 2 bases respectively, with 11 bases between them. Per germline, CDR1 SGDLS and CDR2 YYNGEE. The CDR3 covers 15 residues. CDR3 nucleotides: TGTGCCAGCAGCGTAGTACAGGCCCCTAACACTGAAGCTTTCTTT. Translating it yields CASSVVQAPNTEAFF.

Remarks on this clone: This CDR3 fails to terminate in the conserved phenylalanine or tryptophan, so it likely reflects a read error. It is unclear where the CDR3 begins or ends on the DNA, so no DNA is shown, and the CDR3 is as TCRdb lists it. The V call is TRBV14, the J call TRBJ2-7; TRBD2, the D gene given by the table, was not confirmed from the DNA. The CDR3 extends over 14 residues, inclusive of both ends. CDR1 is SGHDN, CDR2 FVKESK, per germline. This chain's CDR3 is CASSHGTSGTHPLA.

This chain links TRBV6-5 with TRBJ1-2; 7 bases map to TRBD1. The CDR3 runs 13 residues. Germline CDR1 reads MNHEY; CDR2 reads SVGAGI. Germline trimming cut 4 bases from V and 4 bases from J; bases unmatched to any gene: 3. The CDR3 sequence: CASSLGQPYGYTF. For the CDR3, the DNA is TGTGCCAGCAGTTTGGGACAGCCCTATGGCTACACCTTC.